This TCR beta chain was observed in a study of T cell changes during pregnancy in multiple sclerosis (dated by TCRdb to between 2018 and 2020). About the full investigation: Changes in the T cell repertoire over the course of pregnancy were examined in this study in women with multiple sclerosis.

This clone was recorded once. This clone's antigen is unknown. The input lacks base qualities; no much larger clone sits a single base away. The germline V gene sets CDR1 to MNHNS and CDR2 to SASEGT. Trimming accounts for 4 bases at V and 0 bases at J, while the number of junction bases matched to no gene is 8. The CDR3, cysteine through phenylalanine, is 18 amino acids long. Left in the record is the CDR3 DNA by itself, 54 bases read in frame from the first base. Receptors were amplified or captured by the immunoSEQ multiplex PCR assay. Imported from immuneACCESS, the table was reduced by TCRdb to in-frame sequences with V and J called. These copies leave out some clones; in studies compared against another copy, an unresolved V gene accounts for under half, and the cause of the remainder is not known. Within this sample are around 52,000 clones, with around 87% of them counted one time only. The biggest ten clones account for 5.3% of the sample.

The receptor comes from a human donor whose cells served as feeder cells for cultures in a pregnancy study. The sequenced sample was peripheral blood from another person, used as feeder cells. This chain joins TRBV6-1 to TRBJ1-5; 11 junctional bases match TRBD1. The CDR3: CASSVPGTGGYSNQPQHF. The DNA reads TGTGCCAGCAGTGTTCCCGGGACAGGGGGTTATAGCAATCAGCCCCAGCATTTT.